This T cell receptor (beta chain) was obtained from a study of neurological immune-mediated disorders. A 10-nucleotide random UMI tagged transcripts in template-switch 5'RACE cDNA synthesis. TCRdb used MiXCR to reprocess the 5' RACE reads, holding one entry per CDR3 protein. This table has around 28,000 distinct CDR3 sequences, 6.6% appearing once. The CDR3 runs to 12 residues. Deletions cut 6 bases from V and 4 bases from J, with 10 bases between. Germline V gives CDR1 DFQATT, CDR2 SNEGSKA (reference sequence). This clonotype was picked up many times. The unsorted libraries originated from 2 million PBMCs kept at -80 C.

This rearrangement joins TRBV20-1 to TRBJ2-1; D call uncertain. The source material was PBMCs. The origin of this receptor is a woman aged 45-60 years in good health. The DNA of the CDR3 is TGCAGTGCGACCCCCTCATACAATGAGCAGTTCTTC. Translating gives CSATPSYNEQFF.